This T cell receptor beta chain was identified in a study of early T cells in non-severe SARS-CoV-2 infection. Unique molecular identifiers were added to individual cDNA molecules. TCRdb reprocessed the 5' RACE reads with MiXCR, giving one entry per CDR3 protein. The data show 95,000 to 110,000 distinct CDR3 sequences, around 10% seen once. The CDR3 is 13 amino acids. V was pared by 7 bases and J by 0 bases, with 10 bases between. Germline V gene data show CDR1 as SGHRS and CDR2 as YFSETQ. This clonotype was seen at least ten times. The sample comprised whole blood. The sequence came from an adult who was a healthcare worker with PCR-confirmed SARS-CoV-2 infection or an uninfected control (not recorded which). This chain connects TRBV5-1 to TRBJ1-1; D not resolved. CDR3 region: CASGSALNTEAFF. As DNA, the CDR3 is TGCGCCAGCGGCTCAGCCTTGAACACTGAAGCTTTCTTT.